This T cell receptor beta chain was recovered during a study of blood T cell repertoires in COVID-19. Turning to the study itself: The origin of the acute and convalescent COVID-19 samples was the United States, Italy and Spain.

Measured with immunoSEQ multiplex PCR; TCRdb has only the in-frame clones, and not every one. This sample has approximately 270,000 clones; approximately 80% occur once, and the top ten carry approximately 9.1%. Trimming took off 1 base at V and 0 bases at J, with 12 bases between the two ends. The CDR3 is 17 residues long. Germline V gene data show CDR1 as KGHDR and CDR2 as SFDVKD. The sequenced sample was peripheral blood. The TCR originated in an elderly man with acute or convalescent COVID-19. The J gene is TRBJ2-1, the V gene TRBV24-1; tentatively, D is TRBD1 (5 bases). The CDR3 DNA follows: TGTGCCACCAGTGATTTTGCAGGGTCGGCCTCCTACAATGAGCAGTTCTTC. This codes for CATSDFAGSASYNEQFF.